This T cell receptor (beta chain) was observed in a study of T-cell reconstitution after alpha-beta-depleted transplantation in children. Library preparation (for TCRbeta) was performed with unique molecular identifiers. A single record per CDR3 protein comes from TCRdb applying MiXCR to the PCR reads. The sample records more than 450,000 distinct CDR3 sequences, approximately 20% being singletons. With V trimmed by 5 bases and J by 7 bases, 16 bases remained unmatched. Germline V CDR1 and CDR2: SEHNR, FQNEAQ (reference sequence). The CDR3 covers 16 residues. The sample in question was PBMCs from the stem cell graft donor, obtained from the stem cell graft. This clonotype originated in a human donor who donated a stem cell graft to a child with acute lymphoblastic leukemia. This chain uses TRBV7-9 with TRBJ2-7; 8 bases match TRBD1. The CDR3 DNA sequence: TGTGCCAGCAGCCGGACAGGGCAAATGAGGGCGAAAGAGCAGTACTTC. Translated, it gives CASSRTGQMRAKEQYF.